Listed here are 6 T cell receptor beta chains from one sample, sequenced in a study of cytomegalovirus exposure and HLA in healthy donors. PCR involved 60 Vbeta and 13 Jbeta primers. Assay: immunoSEQ multiplex PCR; the TCRdb copy retains only in-frame clones and omits some. The table includes over 100,000 clones, 70% to 75% detected once. Sequenced: PBMCs. The source of these receptors is a male donor in good health and CMV-seronegative.

The V gene is TRBV6-1, the J gene TRBJ2-6; D gene unclear. The CDR3 length is 14 residues. The V gene lost 10 bases and the J gene lost 3 bases, with 13 bases spanning the gap. Germline-derived CDR1 and CDR2 are MNHNS and SASEGT. The CDR3 DNA reads as TGTGCCACCAATCGACTCGTTGGGGCCAACGTCCTGACTTTC. It yields the protein CATNRLVGANVLTF.

The J gene is TRBJ1-1, the V gene TRBV5-6; 7 bases are a match to TRBD1. The germline CDR1 and CDR2 sequences are SGHDT and YYEEEE. The CDR3 totals 14 residues. Trimming cost V 4 bases and J 1 base; bases outside gene matches: 4. The CDR3 DNA sequence: TGTGCCAGCAGCAGAACAGGGGCGAACACTGAAGCTTTCTTT. This encodes CASSRTGANTEAFF. Looking up the rest from reference TRBV5-6 and TRBJ1-1 gives the full variable domain: DAGVTQSPTHLIKTRGQQVTLRCSPKSGHDTVSWYQQALGQGPQFIFQYYEEEERQRGNFPDRFSGHQFPNYSSELNVNALLLGDSALYLCASSRTGANTEAFFGQGTRLTVV.

The chain recombines TRBV11-2 with TRBJ2-7; 10 bases align to TRBD2. Germline V gene sequence: CDR1 SGHAT, CDR2 FQNNGV. Germline trimming cut 4 bases from V and 6 bases from J; bases unmatched to any gene: 9. CDR3 length: 15 amino acids. As DNA, the CDR3 is TGTGCCAGCAGCTGGAGCGGGGGGGCCACTAGCGAGCAGTACTTC. It specifies CASSWSGGATSEQYF.

The CDR3 DNA reads TGTGCCAGCAGTTACTCGGGGGGATCCGACTATGGCTACACCTTC. As protein: CASSYSGGSDYGYTF. The V gene is TRBV6-5, the J gene TRBJ1-2; D may be TRBD1 (5 bases). CDR3 length equals 15 residues. Germline V lookup: CDR1 MNHEY, CDR2 SVGAGI. V lost 0 bases to trimming and J lost 3 bases, with 11 bases between them.

The rearrangement uses TRBV9 and TRBJ2-4, with TRBD2 matching 13 bases. Germline CDR1 is SGDLS and CDR2 is YYNGEE. Trimming at V came to 4 bases and at J to 12 bases, leaving 7 bases not matched to a gene. There are 14 residues in the CDR3. The CDR3 region has the DNA TGTGCCAGCAGCTTGGGACTAGCGGGATGGGGTCAGTACTTC. Its translation: CASSLGLAGWGQYF.

This clone was observed a single time. The chain uses TRBV27 and TRBJ2-1, with 13 bases matching TRBD2. Germline assignment: CDR1 MNHEY and CDR2 SMNVEV (reference sequence). V shed 7 bases and J 5 bases; nucleotides not matched to a gene: 5. The CDR3 has 15 residues. The CDR3 here is CASNLGLAGHNEQFF. The CDR3 bases are TGTGCCAGCAATCTGGGACTAGCGGGGCACAATGAGCAGTTCTTC.